Listed below are T cell receptor beta chains from one sample, sequenced in a study of neoadjuvant nivolumab and ipilimumab in lung cancer. Only in-frame clones appear in the TCRdb table, and some are missing; sequencing was by immunoSEQ multiplex PCR. The sample carries some 9,100 clones, roughly 80% recorded once. The sample in question was tumor tissue, obtained after neoadjuvant nivolumab, alone or with ipilimumab, at or shortly before surgery. The source of these receptors is an adult with non-small cell lung cancer. The CDR3 runs from the conserved cysteine through the conserved F or W. The D gene is left open where the match is weak. The size field is filled for only some rows; it gives once, few, many or a size class.

TRBV28	-	few	TRBJ1-5	CASSGGGVPNQPQHF	TGTGCCAGCAGTGGAGGAGGAGTGCCAAATCAGCCCCAGCATTTT
TRBV19	TRBD1	-	TRBJ2-5	CASSSYSGTAQETQYF	TGTGCCAGTAGTTCCTACTCCGGGACAGCTCAAGAGACCCAGTACTTC
TRBV15	-	-	TRBJ1-1	CATSSPAGNLNTEAFF	TGTGCCACCAGCAGTCCCGCCGGGAACCTGAACACTGAAGCTTTCTTT
TRBV7-9	-	-	TRBJ2-7	CASSPPTSLLYEQYF	TGTGCCAGCAGCCCCCCCACGAGTCTTTTATACGAGCAGTACTTC
TRBV4-1	TRBD2	-	TRBJ2-7	CASSQEGGLARGLEQYF	TGCGCCAGCAGCCAAGAGGGAGGACTAGCACGGGGTCTGGAGCAGTACTTC
TRBV21-1	-	-	TRBJ2-3	CASSTLRSTSGSSDTQYF	TGTGCCAGCAGCACCCTACGATCGACTAGCGGGAGCTCGGATACGCAGTATTTT
TRBV4-1	-	medium-sized	TRBJ2-2	CASSPDGNTGELFF	TGCGCCAGCAGCCCGGACGGAAACACCGGGGAGCTGTTTTTT
TRBV10-2	TRBD1	few	TRBJ2-7	CASSELGQVSYEQYF	TGCGCCAGCAGTGAGTTGGGACAGGTTTCTTACGAGCAGTACTTC
TRBV5-4	-	-	TRBJ1-1	CASSLLGQGSLMNTEAFF	TGTGCCAGCAGCTTGTTGGGGCAGGGCTCGCTAATGAACACTGAAGCTTTCTTT
TRBV18	-	-	TRBJ2-1	CASSLITTGTGSEQFF	TGTGCCAGCTCACTCATTACGACAGGGACTGGGAGTGAGCAGTTCTTC
TRBV5-4	-	-	TRBJ1-1	CASSFTGRITEAFF	TGTGCCAGCAGCTTTACAGGGCGGATCACTGAAGCTTTCTTT
TRBV15	-	-	TRBJ2-7	CATSRSGDLTPYEQYF	TGTGCCACCAGCAGATCTGGGGACTTAACCCCCTACGAGCAGTACTTC
TRBV9	-	-	TRBJ1-1	CASSVAVNTEAFF	TGTGCCAGCAGCGTAGCCGTGAACACTGAAGCTTTCTTT
TRBV7-8	-	-	TRBJ2-7	CASSFAGQMREQYF	TGTGCCAGCAGCTTTGCGGGCCAGATGCGCGAGCAGTACTTC
TRBV11-2	-	-	TRBJ2-3	CASSLQGLADTQYF	TGTGCCAGCAGCTTGCAAGGGTTGGCAGATACGCAGTATTTT
TRBV29-1	TRBD1	few	TRBJ1-2	CSVEDLGQGGGYTF	TGCAGCGTTGAAGATCTGGGACAGGGAGGTGGCTACACCTTC
TRBV2	TRBD1	-	TRBJ2-1	CASSRAGTGHNEQFF	TGTGCCAGCAGCAGAGCCGGGACAGGGCACAATGAGCAGTTCTTC
TRBV7-2	TRBD2	-	TRBJ2-7	CASSYDLLAGGEQYF	TGTGCCAGCAGCTACGACCTACTAGCGGGAGGCGAGCAGTACTTC
TRBV7-8	-	-	TRBJ2-7	CASSVRTLGSYEQYF	TGTGCCAGCAGTGTAAGGACCCTAGGCTCCTACGAGCAGTACTTC
TRBV7-8	-	-	TRBJ2-7	CASSLEDIRTGEQYF	TGTGCCAGCAGCTTAGAGGACATCCGAACGGGCGAGCAGTACTTC
TRBV10-2	TRBD1	-	TRBJ2-3	CASRWGQDSGADTQYF	TGCGCCAGCAGGTGGGGACAGGACTCAGGAGCAGATACGCAGTATTTT
TRBV9	-	-	TRBJ1-1	CASSGSVTGTADTEAFF	TGTGCCAGCAGCGGTAGCGTGACGGGGACGGCGGACACTGAAGCTTTCTTT
TRBV4-3	-	once	TRBJ2-7	CASSQDPPLTGTYEQYF	TGCGCCAGCAGCCAAGATCCCCCCTTGACAGGTACCTACGAGCAGTACTTC
TRBV6-1	-	few	TRBJ1-5	CASSRVGANQPQHF	TGTGCCAGCAGTAGGGTCGGTGCTAATCAGCCCCAGCATTTT
TRBV11-2	-	-	TRBJ2-1	CASSLVPSSYNEQFF	TGTGCCAGCAGCTTAGTACCTAGCTCCTACAATGAGCAGTTCTTC